This passage covers 5 T cell receptor beta chains from one sample sequenced in a study of T cells after yellow fever vaccination. In TCRdb, the 5' RACE reads were re-called with MiXCR into one record per CDR3 protein. In the table there are some 340,000 distinct CDR3 sequences, approximately 11% of which are singletons. Sequenced here: CD4+ T cells sorted from PBMCs, sampled 45 days after the yellow fever booster vaccination. These receptors were taken from a man between 18 and 29 years old who received the YFV17D yellow fever vaccine.

In this sample, this clonotype turned up a few times. The chain is built from TRBV5-1 and TRBJ2-3, with unresolved D. The CDR3 is made up of 12 amino acids. Germline CDR1 SGHRS, CDR2 YFSETQ. Trimming left V 5 bases short and J 6 bases short, with 10 bases between. As DNA, the CDR3 is TGCGCCAGCAGTCGGTTATCGGATACGCAGTATTTT. This codes for CASSRLSDTQYF.

This clonotype was counted a few times. This chain connects TRBV18 to TRBJ1-6, with 11 bases lining up with TRBD1. The V gene's germline CDR1 is KGHSH and CDR2 LQKENI. The CDR3 consists of 16 residues. V was pared by 5 bases and J by 10 bases, with 10 bases of the junction left unmatched. The CDR3 bases are TGTGCCAGCTCAACCACGGGACAGGGGGTAGGATCACCCCTCCACTTT. Protein product: CASSTTGQGVGSPLHF.

This clonotype turned up a few times. J is TRBJ2-1 and V is TRBV29-1, with no clear D. V was trimmed by 4 bases and J by 6 bases, leaving 10 bases between them. Germline V lookup: CDR1 SQVTM, CDR2 ANQGSEA. CDR3 length: 12 amino acids. DNA for the CDR3: TGCAGCGTTGCCCCAAATGGCAATGAGCAGTTCTTC. Translated: CSVAPNGNEQFF.

The genes are TRBV6-6 and TRBJ1-1; TRBD1 matches at 10 bases. After removal of 6 bases from V and 3 bases from J, the junction contained 4 bases not matched to a gene. Per germline, CDR1 MNHNY and CDR2 SVGAGI (reference sequence). CDR3 size: 14 residues. In DNA, the CDR3 is TGTGCCAGCAGACACGGGACAGGGGACACTGAAGCTTTCTTT. Amino acid sequence: CASRHGTGDTEAFF.

The sample holds a few counts of this clonotype. The chain is built from TRBV5-1 and TRBJ1-2; D gene ambiguous. Trimming stripped 3 bases from V and 7 bases from J, with 13 bases between. CDR1 and CDR2 from the germline V gene are SGHRS and YFSETQ. The CDR3 spans 13 residues. CDR3 nucleotides: TGCGCCAGCAGCTCTGGGCGTGATATTGGCTACACCTTC. It is translated as CASSSGRDIGYTF.